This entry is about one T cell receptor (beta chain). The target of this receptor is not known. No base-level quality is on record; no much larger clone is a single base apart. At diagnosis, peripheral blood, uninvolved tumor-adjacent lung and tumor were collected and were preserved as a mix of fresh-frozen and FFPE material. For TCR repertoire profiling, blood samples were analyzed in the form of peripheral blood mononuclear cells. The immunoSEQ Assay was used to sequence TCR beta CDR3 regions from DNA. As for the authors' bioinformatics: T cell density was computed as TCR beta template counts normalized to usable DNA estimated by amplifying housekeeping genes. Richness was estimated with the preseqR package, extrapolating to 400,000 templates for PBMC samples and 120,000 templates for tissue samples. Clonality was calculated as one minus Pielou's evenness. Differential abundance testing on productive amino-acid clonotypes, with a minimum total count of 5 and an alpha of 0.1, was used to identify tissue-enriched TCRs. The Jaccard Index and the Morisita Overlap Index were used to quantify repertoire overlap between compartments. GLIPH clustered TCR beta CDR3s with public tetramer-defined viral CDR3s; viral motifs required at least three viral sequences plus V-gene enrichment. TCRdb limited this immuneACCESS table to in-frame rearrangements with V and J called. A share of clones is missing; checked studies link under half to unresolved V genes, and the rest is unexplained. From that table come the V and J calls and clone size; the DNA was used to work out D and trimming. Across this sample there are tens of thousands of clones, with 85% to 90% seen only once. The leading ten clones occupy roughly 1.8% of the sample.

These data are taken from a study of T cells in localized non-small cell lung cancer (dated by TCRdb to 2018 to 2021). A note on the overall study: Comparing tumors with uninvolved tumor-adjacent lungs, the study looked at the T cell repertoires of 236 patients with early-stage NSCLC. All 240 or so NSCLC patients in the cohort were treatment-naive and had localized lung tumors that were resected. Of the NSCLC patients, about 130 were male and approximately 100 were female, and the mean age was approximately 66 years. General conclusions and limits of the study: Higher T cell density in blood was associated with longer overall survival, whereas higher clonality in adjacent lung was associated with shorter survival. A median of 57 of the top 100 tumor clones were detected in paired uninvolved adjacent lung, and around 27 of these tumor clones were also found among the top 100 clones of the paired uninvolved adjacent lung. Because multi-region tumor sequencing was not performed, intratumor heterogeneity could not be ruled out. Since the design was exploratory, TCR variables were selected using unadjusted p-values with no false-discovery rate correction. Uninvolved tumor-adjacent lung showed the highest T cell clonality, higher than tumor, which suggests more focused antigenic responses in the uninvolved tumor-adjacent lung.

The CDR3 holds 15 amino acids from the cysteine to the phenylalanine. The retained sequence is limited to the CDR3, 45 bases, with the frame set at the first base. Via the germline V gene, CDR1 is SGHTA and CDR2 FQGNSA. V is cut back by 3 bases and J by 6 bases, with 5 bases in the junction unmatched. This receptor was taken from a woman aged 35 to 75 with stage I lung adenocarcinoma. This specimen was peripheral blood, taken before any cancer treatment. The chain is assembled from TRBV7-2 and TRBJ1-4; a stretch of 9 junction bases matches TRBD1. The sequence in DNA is TGTGCCAGCAGCTTTGACAGGGGGGCGGATGAAAAACTGTTTTTT. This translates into CASSFDRGADEKLFF. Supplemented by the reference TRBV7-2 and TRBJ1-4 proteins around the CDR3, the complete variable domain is GAGVSQSPSNKVTEKGKDVELRCDPISGHTALYWYRQSLGQGLEFLIYFQGNSAPDKSGLPSDRFSAERTGGSVSTLTIQRTQQEDSAVYLCASSFDRGADEKLFFGSGTQLSVL.